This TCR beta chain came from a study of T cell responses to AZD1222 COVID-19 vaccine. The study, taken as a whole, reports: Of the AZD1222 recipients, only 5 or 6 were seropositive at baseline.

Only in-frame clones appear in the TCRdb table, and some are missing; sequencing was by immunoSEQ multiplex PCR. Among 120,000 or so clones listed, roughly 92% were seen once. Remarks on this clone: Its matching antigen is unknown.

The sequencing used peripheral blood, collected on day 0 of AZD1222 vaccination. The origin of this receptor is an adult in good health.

For the CDR3, the DNA is TGTGCCAGCAGCTGGGCGGACAGAGCCAATCAGCCCCAGCATTTT. This translates into CASSWADRANQPQHF. The chain has TRBV7-8 and TRBJ1-5; TRBD1 might be the D (6 bases). The germline V and J ends were trimmed by 4 bases and 3 bases, with 13 bases remaining between them. The length of the CDR3 is 15 residues. Germline loops: CDR1 SGHVS, CDR2 FQNEAQ.